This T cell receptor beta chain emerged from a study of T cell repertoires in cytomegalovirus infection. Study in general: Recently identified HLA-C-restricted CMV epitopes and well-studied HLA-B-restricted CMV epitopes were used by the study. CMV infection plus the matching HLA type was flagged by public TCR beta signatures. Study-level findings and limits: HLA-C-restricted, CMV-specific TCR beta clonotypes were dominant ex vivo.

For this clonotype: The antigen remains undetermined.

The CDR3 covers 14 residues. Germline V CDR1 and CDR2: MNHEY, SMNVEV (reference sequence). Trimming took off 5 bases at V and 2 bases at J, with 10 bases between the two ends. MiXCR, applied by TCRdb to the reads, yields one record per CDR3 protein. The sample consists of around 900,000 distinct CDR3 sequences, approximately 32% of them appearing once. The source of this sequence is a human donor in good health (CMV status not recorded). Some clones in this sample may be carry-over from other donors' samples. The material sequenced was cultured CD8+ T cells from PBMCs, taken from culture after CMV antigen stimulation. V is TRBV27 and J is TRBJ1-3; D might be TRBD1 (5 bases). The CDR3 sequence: CASSPGTPGNTIYF. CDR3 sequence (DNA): TGTGCCAGCAGTCCCGGGACCCCTGGAAACACCATATATTTT.